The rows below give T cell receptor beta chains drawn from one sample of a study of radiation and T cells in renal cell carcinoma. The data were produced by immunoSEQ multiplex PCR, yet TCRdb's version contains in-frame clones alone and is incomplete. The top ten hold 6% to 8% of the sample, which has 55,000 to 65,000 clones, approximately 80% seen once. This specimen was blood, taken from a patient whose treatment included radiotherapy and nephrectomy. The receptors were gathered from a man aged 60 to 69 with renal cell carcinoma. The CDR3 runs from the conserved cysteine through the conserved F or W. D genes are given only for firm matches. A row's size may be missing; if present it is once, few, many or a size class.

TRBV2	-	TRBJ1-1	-	TGTGCCAGCAGCGACACCTCACAGTTGGAGTACACTGAAGCTTTCTTT	CASSDTSQLEYTEAFF
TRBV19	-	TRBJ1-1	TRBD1	TGTGCCAGTAGTGCGCAACAGGGGCTTGAGGCTTTCTTT	CASSAQQGLEAFF
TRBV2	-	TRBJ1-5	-	TGTGCCAGCAGACAACAGCTCAGCAATCAGCCCCAGCATTTT	CASRQQLSNQPQHF
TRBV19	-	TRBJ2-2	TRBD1	TGTGCCAGTAGTACGACAGGGGGCGACACCGGGGAGCTGTTTTTT	CASSTTGGDTGELFF
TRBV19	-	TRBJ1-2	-	TGTGCCAGTAGTTCAGGACGGTATGGCTACACCTTC	CASSSGRYGYTF
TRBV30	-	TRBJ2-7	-	TGTGCCTGGAGAATCGGCCAATTCAGGGGCAAGGGCTCCTACGAGCAGTACTTC	CAWRIGQFRGKGSYEQYF
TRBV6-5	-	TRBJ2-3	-	TGTGCCAGCAGTTACGATCCGGGGGACACAGATACGCAGTATTTT	CASSYDPGDTDTQYF
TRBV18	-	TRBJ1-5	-	TGTGCCAGCTCACGAGGACCGGAGTTTAAGCCCCAGCATTTT	CASSRGPEFKPQHF
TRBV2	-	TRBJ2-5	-	TGTGCCAGCAGTGCCCTCAGACAAGAGACCCAGTACTTC	CASSALRQETQYF
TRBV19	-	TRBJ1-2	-	TGTGCCAGTAGTATCCGGGACAACTATGGCTACACCTTC	CASSIRDNYGYTF
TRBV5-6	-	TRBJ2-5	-	TGTGCCAGCAGCTTGGGTCCGCCGGGAAAAGAGACCCAGTACTTC	CASSLGPPGKETQYF
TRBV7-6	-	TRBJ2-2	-	TGTGCCAGCAGCTCTTGGGGGGTTGGCACCGGGGAGCTGTTTTTT	CASSSWGVGTGELFF
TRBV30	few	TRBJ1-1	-	TGTGCCTGGAGTAATGGGGTGGGCACTGAAGCTTTCTTT	CAWSNGVGTEAFF
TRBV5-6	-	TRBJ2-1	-	TGTGCCAGCAGCTTAAAAGGACTTCCCTACAATGAGCAGTTCTTC	CASSLKGLPYNEQFF
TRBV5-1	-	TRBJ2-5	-	TGCGCCAGCAGCGGAGGGGTATTAGAAGAGACCCAGTACTTC	CASSGGVLEETQYF
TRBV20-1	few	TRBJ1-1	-	TGCAGTGCCACCGTGAACGGTGAAGCTTTCTTT	CSATVNGEAFF
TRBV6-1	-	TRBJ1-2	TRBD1	TGTGCCAGCAGTGAACAGACAGGGGCTTATGGCTACACCTTC	CASSEQTGAYGYTF
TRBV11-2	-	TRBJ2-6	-	TGTGCCAGCAGCTTATCGGTAGCTGGGGCCAACGTCCTGACTTTC	CASSLSVAGANVLTF
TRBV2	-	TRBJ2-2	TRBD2	TGTGCCAGCAGTGCACTAGCGGGAGAGGTCGGGGAGCTGTTTTTT	CASSALAGEVGELFF
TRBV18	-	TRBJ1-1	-	TGTGCCAGCCACACAGGGAGTAGTGGGAACACTGAAGCTTTCTTT	CASHTGSSGNTEAFF
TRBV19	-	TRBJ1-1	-	TGTGCCAGTAGTATAGTGGAGAACACTGAAGCTTTCTTT	CASSIVENTEAFF
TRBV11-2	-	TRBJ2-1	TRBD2	TGTGCCAGCAGATTTGGGACTAGCGGGGTGTACAATGAGCAGTTCTTC	CASRFGTSGVYNEQFF
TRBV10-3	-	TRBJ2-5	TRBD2	TGTGCCATCAGTCGGGGGGGAAACCAAGAGACCCAGTACTTC	CAISRGGNQETQYF
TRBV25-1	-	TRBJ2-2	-	TGTGCCAGCAGAGTGACGAACACCGGGGAGCTGTTTTTT	CASRVTNTGELFF
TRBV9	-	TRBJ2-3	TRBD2	TGTGCCAGCAGCGTAGTGTCTAGCGGGACCACAGATACGCAGTATTTT	CASSVVSSGTTDTQYF
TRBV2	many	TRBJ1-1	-	TGTGCCAGCAGTGAAGTTGGCGGGAACACTGAAGCTTTCTTT	CASSEVGGNTEAFF
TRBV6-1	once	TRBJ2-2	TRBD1	TGTGCCAGCAGTGAAGCTTGGGGACAGGTCAACACCGGGGAGCTGTTTTTT	CASSEAWGQVNTGELFF
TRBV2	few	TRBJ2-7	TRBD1	TGTGCCAGCGGAGGGACAGGTGCATGGGAGCAGTACTTC	CASGGTGAWEQYF
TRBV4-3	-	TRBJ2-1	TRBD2	TGCGCCAGCAGCCAGGAACGGACTAGCGGCTACAATGAGCAGTTCTTC	CASSQERTSGYNEQFF
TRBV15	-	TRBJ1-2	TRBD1	TGTGCCACCAGCAGAGATCTTGGACAGGGGGACGGCTACACCTTC	CATSRDLGQGDGYTF
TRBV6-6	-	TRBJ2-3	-	TGTGCCAGCAGTTACCGGGGTAGCTTCAGCACAGATACGCAGTATTTT	CASSYRGSFSTDTQYF
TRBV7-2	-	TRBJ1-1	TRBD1	TGTGCCAGCAGCCCACAGGGGGCGATGTTGAATGAAGCTTTCTTT	CASSPQGAMLNEAFF
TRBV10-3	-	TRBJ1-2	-	TGTGCCATCAGTGATCAGGCAAACTATGGCTACACCTTC	CAISDQANYGYTF
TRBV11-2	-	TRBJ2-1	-	TGTGCCAGCAGCCCCGGGGGCTCCTACAATGAGCAGTTCTTC	CASSPGGSYNEQFF
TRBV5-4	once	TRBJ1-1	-	TGTGCCAGCAGCGAAACCCAAGCGTGGGGCAGGCCTGAAGCTTTCTTT	CASSETQAWGRPEAFF
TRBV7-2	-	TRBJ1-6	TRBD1	TGTGCCAGCAGCGTGGACAGGGGAAATTCACCCCTCCACTTT	CASSVDRGNSPLHF
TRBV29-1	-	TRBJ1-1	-	TGCAGCGGGGGACGGGTGAACACTGAAGCTTTCTTT	CSGGRVNTEAFF
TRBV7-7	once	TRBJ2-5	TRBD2	TGTGCCAGCTCAGCGGGAGGGTTTCAAGAGACCCAGTACTTC	CASSAGGFQETQYF
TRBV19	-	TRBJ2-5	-	TGTGCCAGTAAATGGGGTCAGGGAAGAGAAGAGACCCAGTACTTC	CASKWGQGREETQYF
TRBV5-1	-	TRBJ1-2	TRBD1	TGCGCCAGCAGCTTGGAACCGAGACAGGGGTCTCTTAACTATGGCTACACCTTC	CASSLEPRQGSLNYGYTF
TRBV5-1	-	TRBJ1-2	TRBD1	TGCGCCAGCAGCCCCGGAGGGGGACAGGACTATGGCTACACCTTC	CASSPGGGQDYGYTF
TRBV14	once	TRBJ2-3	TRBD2	TGTGCCAGCAGCCTTACCCTAGCGGGAGCGACAGATACGCAGTATTTT	CASSLTLAGATDTQYF
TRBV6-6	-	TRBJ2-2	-	TGTGCCAGCAGTTACTGGGACCCTAACACCGGGGAGCTGTTTTTT	CASSYWDPNTGELFF
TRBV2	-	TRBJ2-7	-	TGTGCCAGCATGGAGGGGTGGCAGTCCTACGAGCAGTACTTC	CASMEGWQSYEQYF
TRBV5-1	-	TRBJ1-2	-	TGCGCCAGCAGCTTGGAGGGGAACTATGGCTACACCTTC	CASSLEGNYGYTF
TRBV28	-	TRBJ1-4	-	TGTGCCAGCAGCCCGCTCCCGGGACTGTCCAATGAAAAACTGTTTTTT	CASSPLPGLSNEKLFF
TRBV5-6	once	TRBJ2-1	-	TGTGCCAGCAGCTTCGACAGGTATGAAGGCAATGAGCAGTTCTTC	CASSFDRYEGNEQFF
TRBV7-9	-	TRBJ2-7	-	TGTGCCAGCAGTCCCCCCGGGACGACGATCTACGAGCAGTACTTC	CASSPPGTTIYEQYF